This TCR beta chain was profiled in a study of shared clonotypes between healthy human individuals. About the research overall: The cohort comprised two women and a few men. Their ages spanned 18 to 49 years.

DNA at 200 ng, 25,000 to 30,000 T cell genomes, went into sorted-subset replicate PCRs. Clones were sequenced by immunoSEQ multiplex PCR, and TCRdb holds only the in-frame ones, with some missing. Of about 1.1 million clones listed, approximately 80% were seen once; the top ten hold 0.89%. V lost 4 bases and J lost 3, with 18 bases in between. Per the germline V gene, CDR1 is SGHRS and CDR2 is YFSETQ. The CDR3 runs 16 residues. Sequencing was done on a sample of memory CD4+ T cells from PBMCs. As for subset: CD45RA-negative fraction. The V call is TRBV5-1, the J call TRBJ2-3; D possibly corresponds to TRBD2 (6 bases). This TCR came from a man aged 18 to 29 in good health. Some clones in this sample may be carry-over from other donors' samples. This CDR3 reads CASSIQAGSQTDTQYF. For the CDR3, the DNA is TGCGCCAGCAGCATACAAGCGGGCTCTCAAACAGATACGCAGTATTTT.